These T cell receptor beta chains were read from a single sample in a study of cytomegalovirus exposure and HLA in healthy donors. Repertoires were generated with immunoSEQ multiplex PCR, while TCRdb's copy carries only in-frame clones and drops some. The table has over 150,000 clones, around 77% seen once. Sequenced material: PBMCs. These receptors all come from a woman aged 25 to 39 in good health and CMV-seronegative. Both conserved end residues are part of each CDR3. The order of the fields is CDR3 DNA, CDR3 protein, J gene, V gene, clone size, D gene. The D gene is left open where the match is weak. Clone sizes are given selectively: once, few, many, or a class where the clone is expanded.

cdr3_nt: TGCGCCAGCAGCCAAGGCGTACACAGGGGGGGCGAGCAGTACTTC
cdr3_aa: CASSQGVHRGGEQYF
j_call: TRBJ2-7
v_call: TRBV4-1
clone_size: NA
d_call: NA

cdr3_nt: TGCGCCAGCAGCTTCTACGGGAAGTCCTACAATGAGCAGTTCTTC
cdr3_aa: CASSFYGKSYNEQFF
j_call: TRBJ2-1
v_call: TRBV5-1
clone_size: NA
d_call: NA

cdr3_nt: TGTGCCAGCAGCCTGGGACAGGGGGTTGAAAAACTGTTTTTT
cdr3_aa: CASSLGQGVEKLFF
j_call: TRBJ1-4
v_call: TRBV7-9
clone_size: NA
d_call: TRBD1

cdr3_nt: TGTGCCAGCAGTTCCGGACTAGCGGCCTACGAGCAGTACTTC
cdr3_aa: CASSSGLAAYEQYF
j_call: TRBJ2-7
v_call: TRBV28
clone_size: NA
d_call: TRBD2

cdr3_nt: TGCGCCAGCAGCCAAGACCCGTCAGGGTGGGAGACCCAGTACTTC
cdr3_aa: CASSQDPSGWETQYF
j_call: TRBJ2-5
v_call: TRBV4-1
clone_size: few
d_call: NA

cdr3_nt: TGCAGCGTTGGTAGGGACAGGGGTTTACTAAATCTGATACAGCCCCAGCATTTT
cdr3_aa: CSVGRDRGLLNLIQPQHF
j_call: TRBJ1-5
v_call: TRBV29-1
clone_size: few
d_call: TRBD1

cdr3_nt: TGCGCCAGCAGCCTAACCGGGACTAGCTTTTCCACCGGGGAGCTGTTTTTT
cdr3_aa: CASSLTGTSFSTGELFF
j_call: TRBJ2-2
v_call: TRBV5-1
clone_size: NA
d_call: TRBD2

cdr3_nt: TGTGCCAGCAGCAGTTTGTCCGGGGAACTAGCGCAGTATTTT
cdr3_aa: CASSSLSGELAQYF
j_call: TRBJ2-3
v_call: TRBV11-2
clone_size: NA
d_call: NA

cdr3_nt: TGTGCCAGCAGTGGGGGACTAGCGGGAGAGCAGTTCTTC
cdr3_aa: CASSGGLAGEQFF
j_call: TRBJ2-1
v_call: TRBV2
clone_size: few
d_call: TRBD2

cdr3_nt: TGTGCCAGCAGCCGGGGGGGCCAAGATACGCAGTATTTT
cdr3_aa: CASSRGGQDTQYF
j_call: TRBJ2-3
v_call: TRBV7-9
clone_size: NA
d_call: TRBD2

cdr3_nt: TGTGCCAGTAGTATAGATGGCAGGGGATATACCGGGGAGCTGTTTTTT
cdr3_aa: CASSIDGRGYTGELFF
j_call: TRBJ2-2
v_call: TRBV19
clone_size: NA
d_call: NA

cdr3_nt: TGTGCCAGCAGTGGGGGGACTAGCGGGAGGGAGACCCAGTACTTC
cdr3_aa: CASSGGTSGRETQYF
j_call: TRBJ2-5
v_call: TRBV2
clone_size: NA
d_call: TRBD2

cdr3_nt: TGTGCCAGCAGCGTATGGGGGGGTGCAGCTTTCTTT
cdr3_aa: CASSVWGGAAFF
j_call: TRBJ1-1
v_call: TRBV9
clone_size: NA
d_call: NA

cdr3_nt: TGCGCCAGCAGCCAAGATCTAAGCAGGGGGTCAACAAAAGCTTTCTTT
cdr3_aa: CASSQDLSRGSTKAFF
j_call: TRBJ1-1
v_call: TRBV4-1
clone_size: NA
d_call: TRBD1

cdr3_nt: TGTGCCCGACGGAGCCTTTATGGCTACACCTTC
cdr3_aa: CARRSLYGYTF
j_call: TRBJ1-2
v_call: TRBV2
clone_size: NA
d_call: NA

cdr3_nt: TGTGCCAGCAGCTTGGGACTAGTCGGCAATGAGCAGTTCTTC
cdr3_aa: CASSLGLVGNEQFF
j_call: TRBJ2-1
v_call: TRBV5-4
clone_size: NA
d_call: NA

cdr3_nt: TGTGCCAGCAGCCCTTCGGGGAGGGGAAGGTATGGCTACACCTTC
cdr3_aa: CASSPSGRGRYGYTF
j_call: TRBJ1-2
v_call: TRBV14
clone_size: NA
d_call: NA

cdr3_nt: TGTGCCATCACCCGGACAGGGGAAACAGATACGCAGTATTTT
cdr3_aa: CAITRTGETDTQYF
j_call: TRBJ2-3
v_call: TRBV10-3
clone_size: NA
d_call: TRBD1

cdr3_nt: TGTGCCAGCAGCTTAGGTCGACAGGGGACCTATGGCTACACCTTC
cdr3_aa: CASSLGRQGTYGYTF
j_call: TRBJ1-2
v_call: TRBV13
clone_size: NA
d_call: TRBD1

cdr3_nt: TGTGCCAGCATCGAAACCGGGACAAATTCGGGGATCTACGAGCAGTACTTC
cdr3_aa: CASIETGTNSGIYEQYF
j_call: TRBJ2-7
v_call: TRBV28
clone_size: once
d_call: NA

cdr3_nt: TGCGCCAGCAGCTTGGGGACCGGGACAGGGAGTGAGCAGTTCTTC
cdr3_aa: CASSLGTGTGSEQFF
j_call: TRBJ2-1
v_call: TRBV5-1
clone_size: few
d_call: TRBD1

cdr3_nt: TGTGCCAGCAGTGAACTGGCAGGGAGGCAAGAGACCCAGTACTTC
cdr3_aa: CASSELAGRQETQYF
j_call: TRBJ2-5
v_call: TRBV6-1
clone_size: few
d_call: NA

cdr3_nt: TGTGCCAGCAGCCCCCCCCCTAACAATGAGCAGTTCTTC
cdr3_aa: CASSPPPNNEQFF
j_call: TRBJ2-1
v_call: TRBV7-9
clone_size: NA
d_call: NA

cdr3_nt: TGTGCCAGCAGCGTAGGTGCGGGGCTGGAGACAGATACGCAGTATTTT
cdr3_aa: CASSVGAGLETDTQYF
j_call: TRBJ2-3
v_call: TRBV9
clone_size: NA
d_call: NA

cdr3_nt: TGTGCCAGCAGCCAACAGACAGGGTCCGGAAACACCATATATTTT
cdr3_aa: CASSQQTGSGNTIYF
j_call: TRBJ1-3
v_call: TRBV7-9
clone_size: NA
d_call: TRBD1

cdr3_nt: TGTGCCAGCAGTCCCGGACTAGTCTACGAGCAGTACTTC
cdr3_aa: CASSPGLVYEQYF
j_call: TRBJ2-7
v_call: TRBV28
clone_size: NA
d_call: TRBD2

cdr3_nt: TGCAGCGTTGAATTAGACAGCTCCTACGAGCAGTACTTC
cdr3_aa: CSVELDSSYEQYF
j_call: TRBJ2-7
v_call: TRBV29-1
clone_size: NA
d_call: NA

cdr3_nt: TGTGCCAGCACCATTACACCTTCTAACTATGGCTACACCTTC
cdr3_aa: CASTITPSNYGYTF
j_call: TRBJ1-2
v_call: TRBV4-2
clone_size: few
d_call: NA

cdr3_nt: TGTGCCTGGAGTGTGTTTGGCAGGGGGAAGGACGGGGAGCTGTTTTTT
cdr3_aa: CAWSVFGRGKDGELFF
j_call: TRBJ2-2
v_call: TRBV30
clone_size: NA
d_call: TRBD1

cdr3_nt: TGTGCCAGCAGTTTCGGAGGGAGGTATTCACCCCTCCACTTT
cdr3_aa: CASSFGGRYSPLHF
j_call: TRBJ1-6
v_call: TRBV27
clone_size: NA
d_call: NA

cdr3_nt: TGTGCCAGCAGCGGGACTAGGAATAGCGAGCAGTACTTC
cdr3_aa: CASSGTRNSEQYF
j_call: TRBJ2-7
v_call: TRBV27
clone_size: NA
d_call: TRBD2

cdr3_nt: TGTGCCAGCAGCGGTACAGGGACCATTAGCACAGATACGCAGTATTTT
cdr3_aa: CASSGTGTISTDTQYF
j_call: TRBJ2-3
v_call: TRBV7-8
clone_size: NA
d_call: NA

cdr3_nt: TGTGCCAGCAGTTACGGGACAGGGCTCTCACCCCTCCACTTT
cdr3_aa: CASSYGTGLSPLHF
j_call: TRBJ1-6
v_call: TRBV6-5
clone_size: NA
d_call: TRBD1

cdr3_nt: TGTGCCAGCAGCTATAGCGGGGGAGACAATGAGCAGTTCTTC
cdr3_aa: CASSYSGGDNEQFF
j_call: TRBJ2-1
v_call: TRBV7-2
clone_size: NA
d_call: TRBD2

cdr3_nt: TGTGCCAGCAGGGACAGGGGTGAGGGCTACACCTTC
cdr3_aa: CASRDRGEGYTF
j_call: TRBJ1-2
v_call: TRBV6-6
clone_size: few
d_call: TRBD1

cdr3_nt: TGTGCCAGTAGTTTCCTCCCGGAGGGGGGGCTGGGAGATACGCAGTATTTT
cdr3_aa: CASSFLPEGGLGDTQYF
j_call: TRBJ2-3
v_call: TRBV19
clone_size: NA
d_call: NA

cdr3_nt: TGTGCCAGCAGCGTAGAGGGGTCTTGGGGTGAACAGTACTTC
cdr3_aa: CASSVEGSWGEQYF
j_call: TRBJ2-7
v_call: TRBV9
clone_size: NA
d_call: NA

cdr3_nt: TGCAGCGTTGACCCCTTGATAGACAATGAGCAGTTCTTC
cdr3_aa: CSVDPLIDNEQFF
j_call: TRBJ2-1
v_call: TRBV29-1
clone_size: few
d_call: NA

cdr3_nt: TGTGCCAGCAGTGAGGACAGTGGAAACACCATATATTTT
cdr3_aa: CASSEDSGNTIYF
j_call: TRBJ1-3
v_call: TRBV2
clone_size: NA
d_call: NA

cdr3_nt: TGCGCCAGCAGCTTGACGTTGGGGGCTAGCAACACCATATATTTT
cdr3_aa: CASSLTLGASNTIYF
j_call: TRBJ1-3
v_call: TRBV5-1
clone_size: NA
d_call: NA

cdr3_nt: TGTGCCAGCAGCTTGGGGTCGCAGGGGGCTTTCACTGAAGCTTTCTTT
cdr3_aa: CASSLGSQGAFTEAFF
j_call: TRBJ1-1
v_call: TRBV13
clone_size: NA
d_call: TRBD1

cdr3_nt: TGTGCCTGGAGTGGGGGGCTCGAGCAGTACTTC
cdr3_aa: CAWSGGLEQYF
j_call: TRBJ2-7
v_call: TRBV30
clone_size: NA
d_call: NA

cdr3_nt: TGCGCCAGCAGCCTCAGAGACGGACAGGACTATGGCTACACCTTC
cdr3_aa: CASSLRDGQDYGYTF
j_call: TRBJ1-2
v_call: TRBV5-1
clone_size: NA
d_call: TRBD1

cdr3_nt: TGCGCCAGCAGCCACCAGACAGGGAATAACTATGGCTACACCTTC
cdr3_aa: CASSHQTGNNYGYTF
j_call: TRBJ1-2
v_call: TRBV4-1
clone_size: NA
d_call: TRBD1

cdr3_nt: TGCGCCAGCAGTCAAACAGGTCGCTACGAGCAGTACTTC
cdr3_aa: CASSQTGRYEQYF
j_call: TRBJ2-7
v_call: TRBV23-1
clone_size: NA
d_call: NA

cdr3_nt: TGTGCCAGCAGACGAACCGGGACTAGCCTAGATACGCAGTATTTT
cdr3_aa: CASRRTGTSLDTQYF
j_call: TRBJ2-3
v_call: TRBV5-4
clone_size: NA
d_call: TRBD2